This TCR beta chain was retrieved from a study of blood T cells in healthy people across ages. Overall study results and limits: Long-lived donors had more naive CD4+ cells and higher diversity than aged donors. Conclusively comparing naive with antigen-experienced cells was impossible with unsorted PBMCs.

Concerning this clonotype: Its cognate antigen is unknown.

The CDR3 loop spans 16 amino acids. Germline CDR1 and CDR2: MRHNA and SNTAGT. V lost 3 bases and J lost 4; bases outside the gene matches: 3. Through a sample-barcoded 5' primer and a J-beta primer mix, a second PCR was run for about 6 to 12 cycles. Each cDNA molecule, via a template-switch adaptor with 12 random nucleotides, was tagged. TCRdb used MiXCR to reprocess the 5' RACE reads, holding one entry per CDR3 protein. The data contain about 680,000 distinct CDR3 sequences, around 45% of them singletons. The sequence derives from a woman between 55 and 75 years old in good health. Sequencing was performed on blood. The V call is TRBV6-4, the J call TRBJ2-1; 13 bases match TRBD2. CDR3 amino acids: CASSELAGGDYNEQFF. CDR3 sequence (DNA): TGTGCCAGCAGTGAACTAGCGGGAGGGGATTACAATGAGCAGTTCTTC.